A single sample is the source of the 25 T cell receptor beta chains below, sequenced in a study of cytomegalovirus exposure and HLA in healthy donors. Researchers ran the PCR with 60 Vbeta and 13 Jbeta primers. Assay used: immunoSEQ multiplex PCR; TCRdb lists only in-frame clones, some missing. The table gives 80,000 to 100,000 clones; the top ten clones make up less than 20% of it. Sequencing was carried out using PBMCs. These TCRs come from a man in his forties or fifties in good health and CMV-seropositive.

The chain uses TRBV6-1 and TRBJ1-4, with D maybe TRBD1 (5 bases). Trimming removed 11 bases at V and 3 bases at J, with 19 bases between. Germline assignment: CDR1 MNHNS and CDR2 SASEGT. The CDR3 totals 15 residues. CDR3: CAGGGGPSANEKLFF. CDR3 in DNA: TGTGCCGGCGGGGGGGGTCCCTCGGCTAATGAAAAACTGTTTTTT.

As DNA, the CDR3 is TGTGCTAGTGGACTAACAGGGACTGGAAACACCATATATTTT. It yields the protein CASGLTGTGNTIYF. The rearrangement joins TRBV12-5 to TRBJ1-3; a possible D gene is TRBD1 (6 bases). CDR3 size: 14 residues. Trimming shortened V by 6 bases and J by 2 bases, and 11 bases separated the two germline ends. Germline V CDR1 and CDR2: LGHNT, FRNRAP. Supplemented by reference TRBV12-5 and TRBJ1-3, the full variable domain reads DARVTQTPRHKVTEMGQEVTMRCQPILGHNTVFWYRQTMMQGLELLAYFRNRAPLDDSGMPKDRFSAEMPDATLATLKIQPSEPRDSAVYFCASGLTGTGNTIYFGEGSWLTVV.

The chain uses TRBV5-6 and TRBJ1-5, with D unclear. Germline V gene sequence: CDR1 SGHDT, CDR2 YYEEEE. The CDR3 consists of 14 residues. Trimming took 1 base from V and 0 from J, leaving 5 bases between them. DNA for the CDR3: TGTGCCAGCAGCTTGTCCAGTAGCAATCAGCCCCAGCATTTT. Translated, it gives CASSLSSSNQPQHF.

The chain employs TRBV10-3 and TRBJ1-5; D unresolved. CDR1 is ENHRY and CDR2 is SYGVKD in the germline V gene. Deletions cut 2 bases from V and 0 bases from J, with 5 bases between. The CDR3 has 14 residues. The chain's CDR3 is CAISEEYSNQPQHF. CDR3 nucleotide sequence: TGTGCCATCAGTGAGGAGTATAGCAATCAGCCCCAGCATTTT.

The V gene is TRBV5-6, the J gene TRBJ1-2; unclear D gene. The germline CDR1 and CDR2 sequences are SGHDT and YYEEEE. The CDR3 spans 13 residues. V lost 3 bases and J 3 bases, leaving 9 bases between the germline ends. The CDR3 DNA reads TGTGCCAGCAGCTCTTACGGTGACTATGGCTACACCTTC. Translating gives CASSSYGDYGYTF.

The genes are TRBV6-5 and TRBJ2-2; D is undetermined. The germline V gene encodes CDR1 MNHEY and CDR2 SVGAGI. The CDR3 contains 14 residues. The V end was cut by 2 bases, the J end by 5 bases, with 9 bases between. Here the CDR3 reads CASSYVTQTGELFF. In DNA, the CDR3 is TGTGCCAGCAGTTACGTGACACAGACCGGGGAGCTGTTTTTT.

V and J are TRBV6-6 and TRBJ2-7; tentatively, D is TRBD2 (7 bases). Per the germline V gene, CDR1 is MNHNY and CDR2 is SVGAGI (reference sequence). The length of the CDR3 is 15 residues. Trimming took 7 bases from V and 2 from J, leaving 18 bases between them. The CDR3 sequence: CASTISGGPTYEQYF. CDR3 coding DNA: TGTGCCAGCACCATCTCCGGGGGGCCAACCTACGAGCAGTACTTC.

The chain combines TRBV6-5 with TRBJ1-2; possibly TRBD1 for D (6 bases). Germline CDR1 MNHEY, CDR2 SVGAGI. Trimming stripped 5 bases from V and 8 bases from J, with 21 bases between. The CDR3 consists of 15 residues. CDR3 bases: TGTGCCAGCAGTCGCATCGAAGGGGGACCCACAGGCTACACCTTC. Residues: CASSRIEGGPTGYTF.

This chain connects TRBV5-4 to TRBJ2-7, with 8 bases matching TRBD2. CDR1 is SGHNT, CDR2 YYREEE, per germline (reference sequence). CDR3 length: 15 residues. V was clipped by 3 bases and J by 3 bases; unmatched bases: 8. The DNA of the CDR3 is TGTGCCAGCAGCTCCAGGGGTCTAGCGGGCTACGAGCAGTACTTC. It translates to CASSSRGLAGYEQYF.

The V and J genes are TRBV11-2 and TRBJ1-5, with D maybe TRBD1 (5 bases). Germline V gives CDR1 SGHAT, CDR2 FQNNGV. There are 14 residues in the CDR3. V was pared by 5 bases and J by 4 bases, with 12 bases between. CDR3 residues: CASSPLGQNQPQHF. As DNA, the CDR3 is TGTGCCAGCAGCCCACTGGGGCAGAATCAGCCCCAGCATTTT. Using reference TRBV11-2 and TRBJ1-5 for the parts outside the CDR3, the full variable domain is EAGVAQSPRYKIIEKRQSVAFWCNPISGHATLYWYQQILGQGPKLLIQFQNNGVVDDSQLPKDRFSAERLKGVDSTLKIQPAKLEDSAVYLCASSPLGQNQPQHFGDGTRLSIL.

The V gene is TRBV4-3, the J gene TRBJ2-5; D call uncertain. The CDR3 extends over 13 amino acids. The V gene's germline CDR1 is LGHNA and CDR2 YSLEER. V lost 1 base to trimming and J lost 10 bases, with 13 bases between them. CDR3 nucleotide sequence: TGCGCCAGCAGCCAAGTTCCCCCAAGCGTCCAGTACTTC. This translates into CASSQVPPSVQYF.

V is TRBV4-1 and J is TRBJ2-7; 10 positions match TRBD2. With V trimmed by 0 bases and J by 5 bases, 19 bases remained unmatched. Germline V gene data show CDR1 as MGHRA and CDR2 as YSYEKL. The CDR3 runs to 20 residues. CDR3 sequence: CASSQDPLKAGGSFRDEQYF. The CDR3 region has the DNA TGCGCCAGCAGCCAAGATCCCCTAAAAGCGGGAGGGAGCTTTCGTGACGAGCAGTACTTC.

The J gene is TRBJ2-1, the V gene TRBV7-9, with TRBD2 matching 9 bases. The CDR3 contains 18 residues. Germline trimming cut 3 bases from V and 4 bases from J; bases unmatched to any gene: 13. Germline assignment: CDR1 SEHNR and CDR2 FQNEAQ (reference sequence). The CDR3 nucleotides are TGTGCCAGCAGCTTCGGGGCGGGAGGGCCACGGACGTACAATGAGCAGTTCTTC. Amino acid sequence: CASSFGAGGPRTYNEQFF.

The chain couples TRBV7-9 to TRBJ2-1; possible D gene TRBD2, 6 bases. V was shortened by 7 bases and J by 6 bases, with 19 bases between the two germline ends. The CDR3 has 15 amino acids. The germline V gene encodes CDR1 SEHNR and CDR2 FQNEAQ (reference sequence). The CDR3 DNA follows: TGTGCCAGCACCTATCCCTTTTCTAGCGCCAATGAGCAGTTCTTC. It translates to CASTYPFSSANEQFF. Drawing the rest from reference TRBV7-9 and TRBJ2-1, the complete variable domain is DTGVSQNPRHKITKRGQNVTFRCDPISEHNRLYWYRQTLGQGPEFLTYFQNEAQLEKSRLLSDRFSAERPKGSFSTLEIQRTEQGDSAMYLCASTYPFSSANEQFFGPGTRLTVL.

J is TRBJ2-2 and V is TRBV7-2, with 10 bases lining up with TRBD2. CDR3 length: 15 residues. Per the germline V gene, CDR1 is SGHTA and CDR2 is FQGNSA. The V segment lost 4 bases and the J segment 5 bases; nucleotides outside the gene matches: 4. In DNA form, the CDR3 reads TGTGCCAGCAGCTCCGGGACTAGCGCAACCGGGGAGCTGTTTTTT. Its translation is CASSSGTSATGELFF.

This chain uses TRBV11-3 with TRBJ1-1; D possibly corresponds to TRBD1 (6 bases). Trimming pared 5 bases from V and 2 bases from J, leaving 12 bases between. CDR3 length equals 14 residues. Germline loops: CDR1 SGHNT, CDR2 YENEEA. In DNA form, the CDR3 reads TGTGCCAGCAGCACCCAGGGGAGTAACACTGAAGCTTTCTTT. Translation gives CASSTQGSNTEAFF.

This rearrangement joins TRBV4-1 to TRBJ2-5; D call uncertain. Germline V gives CDR1 MGHRA, CDR2 YSYEKL. The CDR3 extends over 13 amino acids. Trimming stripped 6 bases from V and 4 bases from J, with 12 bases between. The CDR3 loop reads CASSPTHRETQYF. The CDR3 region has the DNA TGCGCCAGCAGTCCGACACACAGAGAGACCCAGTACTTC.

The chain uses TRBV7-9 and TRBJ1-5; 10 nucleotides line up with TRBD1. The CDR3 is 15 amino acids. V lost 5 bases, J lost 4 bases, and 5 bases stayed unmatched. CDR1 is SEHNR, CDR2 FQNEAQ, per germline (reference sequence). The CDR3 DNA reads as TGTGCCAGCAGCCCTGGGACAGGGGAAAATCAGCCCCAGCATTTT. It is translated as CASSPGTGENQPQHF.

V gene TRBV6-5 combines with J gene TRBJ2-5; D is unclear. V lost 5 bases, J lost 5 bases, and 12 bases lay in between. Germline values: CDR1 MNHEY, CDR2 SVGAGI. The length of the CDR3 is 13 residues. The CDR3 coding sequence is TGTGCCAGCAGTGTTCGGAGACGGGAGACCCAGTACTTC. Protein product: CASSVRRRETQYF.

This chain uses TRBV15 with TRBJ2-5; 10 bases are shared with TRBD1. The J call may be mistaken, given a closer DNA end match to TRBJ2-7. Germline lookup yields CDR1 LNHNV and CDR2 YYDKDF (reference sequence). The CDR3 contains 16 residues. CDR3 sequence: CATSRRLGQGRYEQYF. The CDR3 bases are TGTGCCACCAGCCGCCGCCTGGGACAGGGGAGGTACGAGCAGTACTTC.

This chain uses TRBV2 with TRBJ2-2; possible D gene TRBD2, 6 bases. CDR1 SNHLY and CDR2 FYNNEI come from the germline V gene. This CDR3 comprises 13 residues. The V and J ends lost 7 bases and 6 bases respectively, with 12 bases between them. The CDR3 is CASNREQAGELFF. The CDR3 DNA follows: TGTGCCAGCAACCGGGAGCAAGCCGGGGAGCTGTTTTTT. Drawing the rest from reference TRBV2 and TRBJ2-2, the complete variable domain is EPEVTQTPSHQVTQMGQEVILRCVPISNHLYFYWYRQILGQKVEFLVSFYNNEISEKSEIFDDQFSVERPDGSNFTLKIRSTKLEDSAMYFCASNREQAGELFFGEGSRLTVL.

The gene calls are TRBV7-2 and TRBJ1-5; D gene uncertain. Looked up from germline, CDR1 is SGHTA and CDR2 is FQGNSA. This CDR3 spans 13 amino acids. V lost 5 bases, J lost 0 bases, and 5 bases lay in between. CDR3 bases: TGTGCCAGCAGCACTACTAGCAATCAGCCCCAGCATTTT. Its translation is CASSTTSNQPQHF.

The chain combines TRBV10-1 with TRBJ2-1; 14 positions agree with TRBD2. Germline CDR1 is WNHNN and CDR2 is SYGVQD (reference sequence). The CDR3 consists of 16 residues. V trimming: 5 bases; J trimming: 7 bases; junction bases outside the gene matches: 7. The CDR3 spells CASSKLGTSGRNEQFF. The CDR3 DNA reads as TGCGCCAGCAGTAAGCTTGGGACTAGCGGGAGAAATGAGCAGTTCTTC.

J is TRBJ1-1 and V is TRBV7-9; weak D call: TRBD1 (5 bases). The CDR3 runs 16 residues. Germline lookup yields CDR1 SEHNR and CDR2 FQNEAQ (reference sequence). The germline V and J ends were trimmed by 0 bases and 3 bases, with 14 bases remaining between them. CDR3 amino acids: CASSLAGGGVDTEAFF. The DNA for the CDR3 is TGTGCCAGCAGCTTAGCCGGGGGAGGGGTGGACACTGAAGCTTTCTTT.

The genes are TRBV9 and TRBJ1-1, with D possibly matching TRBD1 (6 bases). CDR1 SGDLS and CDR2 YYNGEE come from the germline V gene. CDR3 size: 19 residues. The V and J ends lost 1 base and 0 bases respectively, with 22 bases between them. The CDR3: CASSVSLGGGELMNTEAFF. Here the CDR3 DNA reads TGTGCCAGCAGCGTATCCCTGGGAGGGGGAGAGCTGATGAACACTGAAGCTTTCTTT.